Ten or more counts support the clone carrying this T cell receptor beta chain. What it binds is unknown. The data derive from a study of identical twins. Findings and caveats of the study: Zero-insertion analyses were open to partial confounding by invariant MAIT and iNKT cells. With monozygotic twins, out-of-frame TCR alpha sharing exceeded what models estimated. Within cord blood, abundant beta clonotypes carried fewer insertions, but memory repertoires showed no such trend.

V gave up 7 bases and J gave up 2 bases; unmatched junction bases: 5. The CDR3 contains 14 residues. CDR1 KGHDR and CDR2 SFDVKD come from the germline V gene. Template switching created a universal primer site, and the cDNA included unique molecular identifiers. One entry per CDR3 protein results from TCRdb running MiXCR on the 5' RACE reads. The repertoire includes a few hundred thousand distinct CDR3 sequences, roughly 18% of them detected once, and approximately 12% sits in the top ten. The TCR was taken from a man aged 45-65 years in good health. The material sequenced was naive T cells sorted from blood. The chain is built from TRBV24-1 and TRBJ2-3, with TRBD1 matching 7 bases. CDR3 region: CATSSGGYTDTQYF. The DNA for the CDR3 is TGTGCCACCAGCTCAGGGGGTTACACAGATACGCAGTATTTT.